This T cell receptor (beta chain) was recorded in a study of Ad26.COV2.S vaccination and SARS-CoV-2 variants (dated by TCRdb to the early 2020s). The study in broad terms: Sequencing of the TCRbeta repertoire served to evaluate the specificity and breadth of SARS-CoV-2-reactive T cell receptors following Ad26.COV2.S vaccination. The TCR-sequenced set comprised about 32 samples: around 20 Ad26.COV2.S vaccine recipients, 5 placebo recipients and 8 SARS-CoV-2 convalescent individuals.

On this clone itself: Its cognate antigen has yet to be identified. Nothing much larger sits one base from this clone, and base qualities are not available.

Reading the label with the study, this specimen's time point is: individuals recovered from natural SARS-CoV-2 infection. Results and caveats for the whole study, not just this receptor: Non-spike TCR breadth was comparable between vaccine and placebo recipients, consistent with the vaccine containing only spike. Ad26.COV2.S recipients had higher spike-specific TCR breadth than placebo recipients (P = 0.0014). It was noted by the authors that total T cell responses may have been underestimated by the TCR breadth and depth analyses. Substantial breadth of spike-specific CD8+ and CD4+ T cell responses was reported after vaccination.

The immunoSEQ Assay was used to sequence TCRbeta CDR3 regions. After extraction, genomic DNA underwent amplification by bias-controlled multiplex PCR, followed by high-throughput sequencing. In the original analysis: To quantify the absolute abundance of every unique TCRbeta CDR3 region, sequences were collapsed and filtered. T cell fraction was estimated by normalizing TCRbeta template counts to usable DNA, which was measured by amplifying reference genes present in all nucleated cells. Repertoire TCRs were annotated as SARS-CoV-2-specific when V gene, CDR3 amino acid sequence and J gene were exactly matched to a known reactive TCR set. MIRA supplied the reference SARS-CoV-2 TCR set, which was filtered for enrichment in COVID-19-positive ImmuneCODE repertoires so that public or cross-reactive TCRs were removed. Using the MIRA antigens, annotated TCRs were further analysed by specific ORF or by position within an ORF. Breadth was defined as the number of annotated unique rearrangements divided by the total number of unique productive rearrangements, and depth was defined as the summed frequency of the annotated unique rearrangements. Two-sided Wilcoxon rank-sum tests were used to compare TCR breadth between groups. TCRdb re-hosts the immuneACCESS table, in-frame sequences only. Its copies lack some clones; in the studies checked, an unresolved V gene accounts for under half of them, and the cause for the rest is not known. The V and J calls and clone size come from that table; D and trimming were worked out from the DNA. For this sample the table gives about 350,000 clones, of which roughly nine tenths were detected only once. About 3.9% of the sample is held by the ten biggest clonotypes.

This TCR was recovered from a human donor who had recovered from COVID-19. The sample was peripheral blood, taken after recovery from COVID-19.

The CDR3 corresponds to CASSGRQAPYEQYF. At the DNA level, the sequence is TGTGCCAGCAGTGGCCGACAGGCCCCCTACGAGCAGTACTTC. The chain is assembled from TRBV25-1 and TRBJ2-7; TRBD1 is perhaps the D gene, given 6 matching bases. The germline V gene yields MGHDK for CDR1 and SYGVNS for CDR2. V was cut back by 4 bases and J by 2 bases, leaving a gap of 12 bases between them. Including cysteine and phenylalanine, the CDR3 has 14 amino acids. The sequence is cut down to CDR3 DNA, 42 bases in frame from base 1.